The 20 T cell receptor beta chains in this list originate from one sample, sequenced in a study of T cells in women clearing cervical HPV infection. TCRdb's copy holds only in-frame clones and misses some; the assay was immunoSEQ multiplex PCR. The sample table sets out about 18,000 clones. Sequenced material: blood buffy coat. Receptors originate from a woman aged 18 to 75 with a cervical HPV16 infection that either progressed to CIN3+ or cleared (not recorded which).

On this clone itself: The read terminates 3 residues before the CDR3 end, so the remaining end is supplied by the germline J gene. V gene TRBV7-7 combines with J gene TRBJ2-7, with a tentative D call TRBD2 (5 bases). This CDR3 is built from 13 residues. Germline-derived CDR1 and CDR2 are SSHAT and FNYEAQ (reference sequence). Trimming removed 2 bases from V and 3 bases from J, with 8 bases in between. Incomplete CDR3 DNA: TGTGCCAGCAGCTTATCAGACTACTACGAG. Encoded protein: CASSLSDYYE. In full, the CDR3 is CASSLSDYYEQYF.

The CDR3 DNA, read in part, is TGTGCCAGTAGTATCAGGGGCACCGCGCCGCCC. Protein sequence: CASSIRGTAPP. In full, the CDR3 is CASSIRGTAPPQHF. The chain links TRBV19 to TRBJ1-5, with TRBD1 as a possible D gene (6 bases). The CDR3 end lies 3 residues beyond the end of the read and is filled in from the germline J gene. The CDR3 sequence is 14 residues long. Germline CDR1 reads LNHDA; CDR2 reads SQIVND (reference sequence). The germline V and J ends were trimmed by 3 bases and 9 bases, with 15 bases remaining between them.

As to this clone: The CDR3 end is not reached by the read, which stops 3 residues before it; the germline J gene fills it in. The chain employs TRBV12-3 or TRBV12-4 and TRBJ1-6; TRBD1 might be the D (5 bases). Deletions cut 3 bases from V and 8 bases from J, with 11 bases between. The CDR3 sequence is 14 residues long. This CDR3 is CASSFGGWDSPLHF. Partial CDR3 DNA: TGTGCCAGCAGTTTCGGGGGGTGGGATTCACCC.

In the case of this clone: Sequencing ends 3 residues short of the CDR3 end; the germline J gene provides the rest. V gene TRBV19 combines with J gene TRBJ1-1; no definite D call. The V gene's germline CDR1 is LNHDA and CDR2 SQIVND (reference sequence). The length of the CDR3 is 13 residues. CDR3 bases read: TGTGCCAGTAGTATTAGCGGGAATAATGAG. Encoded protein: CASSISGNNE. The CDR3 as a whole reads CASSISGNNEAFF.

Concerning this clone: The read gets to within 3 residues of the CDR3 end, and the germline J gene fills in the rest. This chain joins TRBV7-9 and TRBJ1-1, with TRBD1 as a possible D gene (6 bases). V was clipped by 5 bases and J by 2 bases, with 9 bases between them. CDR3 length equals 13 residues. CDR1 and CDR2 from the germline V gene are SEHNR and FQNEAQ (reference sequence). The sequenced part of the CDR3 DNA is TGTGCCAGCAGCGAGGGGACAAACACTGAA. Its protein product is CASSEGTNTE. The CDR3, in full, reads CASSEGTNTEAFF.

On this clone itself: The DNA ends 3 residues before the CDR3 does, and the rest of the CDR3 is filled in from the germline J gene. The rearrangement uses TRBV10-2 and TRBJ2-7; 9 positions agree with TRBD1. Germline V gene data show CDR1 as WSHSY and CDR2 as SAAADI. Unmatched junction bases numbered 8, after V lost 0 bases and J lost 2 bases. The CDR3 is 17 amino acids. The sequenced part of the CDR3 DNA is TGCGCCAGCAGTGAGTCGGATTCCGGGACAGGGACCTACGAG. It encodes CASSESDSGTGTYE. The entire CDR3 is CASSESDSGTGTYEQYF.

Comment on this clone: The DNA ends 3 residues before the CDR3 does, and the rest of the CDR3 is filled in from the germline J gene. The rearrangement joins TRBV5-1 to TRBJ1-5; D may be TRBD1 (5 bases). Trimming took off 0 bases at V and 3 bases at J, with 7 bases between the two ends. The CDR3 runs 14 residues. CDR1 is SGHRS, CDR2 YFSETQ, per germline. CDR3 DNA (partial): TGCGCCAGCAGCTTGGAAGGACACAATCAGCCC. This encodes CASSLEGHNQP. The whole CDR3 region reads CASSLEGHNQPQHF.

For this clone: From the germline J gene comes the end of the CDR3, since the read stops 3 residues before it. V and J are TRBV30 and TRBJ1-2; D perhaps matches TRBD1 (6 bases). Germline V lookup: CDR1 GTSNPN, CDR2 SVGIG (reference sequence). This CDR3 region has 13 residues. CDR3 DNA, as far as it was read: TGTGCCTGGAACAGGGCCTCCTACAATGAC. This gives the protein CAWNRASYND. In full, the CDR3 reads CAWNRASYNDYTF.

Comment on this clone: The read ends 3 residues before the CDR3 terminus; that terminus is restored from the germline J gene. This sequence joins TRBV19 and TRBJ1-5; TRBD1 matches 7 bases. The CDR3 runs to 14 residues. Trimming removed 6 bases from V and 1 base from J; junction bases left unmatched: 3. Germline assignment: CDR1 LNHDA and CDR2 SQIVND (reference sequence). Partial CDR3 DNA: TGTGCCAGTAGAAAGACAGGGAGCAATCAGCCC. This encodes CASRKTGSNQP. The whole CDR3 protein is CASRKTGSNQPQHF.

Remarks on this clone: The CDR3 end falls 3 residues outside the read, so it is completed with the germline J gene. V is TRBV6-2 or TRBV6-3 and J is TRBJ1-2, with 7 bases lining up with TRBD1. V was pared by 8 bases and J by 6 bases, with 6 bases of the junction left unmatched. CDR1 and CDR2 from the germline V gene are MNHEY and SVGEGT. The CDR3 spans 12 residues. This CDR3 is CASANRGDGYTF. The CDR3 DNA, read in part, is TGTGCCAGCGCTAACAGGGGAGATGGC.

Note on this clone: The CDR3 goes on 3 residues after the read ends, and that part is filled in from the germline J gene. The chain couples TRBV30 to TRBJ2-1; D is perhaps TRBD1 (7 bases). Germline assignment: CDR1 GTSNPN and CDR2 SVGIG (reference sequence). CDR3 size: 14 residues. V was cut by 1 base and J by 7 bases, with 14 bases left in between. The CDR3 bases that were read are TGTGCCTGGAGTGGAGGCGGGACAGTAAATGAG. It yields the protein CAWSGGGTVNE. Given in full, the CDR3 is CAWSGGGTVNEQFF. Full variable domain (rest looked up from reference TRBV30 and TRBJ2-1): SQTIHQWPATLVQPVGSPLSLECTVEGTSNPNLYWYRQAAGRGLQLLFYSVGIGQISSEVPQNLSASRPQDRQFILSSKKLLLSDSGFYLCAWSGGGTVNEQFFGPGTRLTVL.

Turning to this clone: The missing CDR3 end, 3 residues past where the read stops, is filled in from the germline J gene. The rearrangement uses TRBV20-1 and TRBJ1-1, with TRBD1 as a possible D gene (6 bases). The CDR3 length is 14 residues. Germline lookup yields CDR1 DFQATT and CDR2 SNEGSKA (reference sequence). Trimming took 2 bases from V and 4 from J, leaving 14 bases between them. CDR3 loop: CSARNPQGSTEAFF. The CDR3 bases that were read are TGCAGTGCTAGAAACCCACAGGGATCCACTGAA.

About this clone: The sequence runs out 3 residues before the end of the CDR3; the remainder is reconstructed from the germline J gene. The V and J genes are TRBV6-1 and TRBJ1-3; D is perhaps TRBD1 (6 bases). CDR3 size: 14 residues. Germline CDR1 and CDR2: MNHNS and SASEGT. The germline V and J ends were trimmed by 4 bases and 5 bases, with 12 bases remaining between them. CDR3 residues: CASSAQGNRNTIYF. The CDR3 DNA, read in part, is TGTGCCAGCAGTGCACAGGGTAATAGAAACACC.

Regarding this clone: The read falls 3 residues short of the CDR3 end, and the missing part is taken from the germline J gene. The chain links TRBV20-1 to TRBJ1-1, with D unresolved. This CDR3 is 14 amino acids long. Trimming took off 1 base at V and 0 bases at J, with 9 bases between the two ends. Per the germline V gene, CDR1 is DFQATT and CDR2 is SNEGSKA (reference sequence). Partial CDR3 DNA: TGCAGTGCTAGAGTGCACGGGGTGAACACTGAA. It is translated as CSARVHGVNTE. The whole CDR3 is CSARVHGVNTEAFF.

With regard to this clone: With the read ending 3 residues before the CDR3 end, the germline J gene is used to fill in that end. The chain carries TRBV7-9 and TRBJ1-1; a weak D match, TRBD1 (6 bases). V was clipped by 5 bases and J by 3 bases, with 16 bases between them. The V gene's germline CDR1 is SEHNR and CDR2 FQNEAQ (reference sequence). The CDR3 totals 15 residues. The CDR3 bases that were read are TGTGCCAGCAGCCCTCCGGGGGGGCACGACACTGAA. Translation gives CASSPPGGHDTE. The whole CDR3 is CASSPPGGHDTEAFF.

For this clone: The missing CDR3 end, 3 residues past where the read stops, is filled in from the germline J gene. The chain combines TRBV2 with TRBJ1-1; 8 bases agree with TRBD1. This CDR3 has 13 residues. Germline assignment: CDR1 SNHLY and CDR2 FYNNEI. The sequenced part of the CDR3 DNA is TGTGCCAGCAAAAGGGGACAGGCTAACGAA. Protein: CASKRGQANE. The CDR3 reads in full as CASKRGQANEAFF.

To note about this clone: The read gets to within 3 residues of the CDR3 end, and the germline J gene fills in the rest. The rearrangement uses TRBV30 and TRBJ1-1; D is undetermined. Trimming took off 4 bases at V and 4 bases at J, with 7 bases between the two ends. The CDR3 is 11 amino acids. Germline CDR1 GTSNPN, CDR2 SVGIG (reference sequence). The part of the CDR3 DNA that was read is TGTGCCTGGAAACACAGCACTGAA. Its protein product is CAWKHSTE. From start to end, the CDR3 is CAWKHSTEAFF. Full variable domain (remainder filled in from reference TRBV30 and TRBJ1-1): SQTIHQWPATLVQPVGSPLSLECTVEGTSNPNLYWYRQAAGRGLQLLFYSVGIGQISSEVPQNLSASRPQDRQFILSSKKLLLSDSGFYLCAWKHSTEAFFGQGTRLTVV.

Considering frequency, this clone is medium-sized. The covered CDR3 bases are TGCAGCGTTGACAGGGGGCGAGAGACC. It codes for CSVDRGRET. In full, the CDR3 reads CSVDRGRETQYF. This rearrangement joins TRBV29-1 to TRBJ2-5, with 8 bases lining up with TRBD1. From the germline J gene comes the end of the CDR3, since the read stops 3 residues before it. The CDR3 contains 12 residues. Looked up from germline, CDR1 is SQVTM and CDR2 is ANQGSEA. The trim removed 3 bases at V and 4 bases at J, leaving 1 base unmatched.

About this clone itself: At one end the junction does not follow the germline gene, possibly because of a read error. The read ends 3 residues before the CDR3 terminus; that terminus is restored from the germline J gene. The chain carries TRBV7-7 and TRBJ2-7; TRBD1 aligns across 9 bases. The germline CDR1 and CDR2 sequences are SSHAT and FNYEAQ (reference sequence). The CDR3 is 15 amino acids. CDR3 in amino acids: CASSAGTGSSYEQYF. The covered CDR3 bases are TGTGCTAGCAGCGCTGGGACAGGGAGCTCCTACGAG.

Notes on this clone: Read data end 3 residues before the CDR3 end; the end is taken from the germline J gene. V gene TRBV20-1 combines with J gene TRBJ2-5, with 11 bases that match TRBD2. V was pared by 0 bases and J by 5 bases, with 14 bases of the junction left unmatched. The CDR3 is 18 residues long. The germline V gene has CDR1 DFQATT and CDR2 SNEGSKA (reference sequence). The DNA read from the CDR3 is TGCAGTGCTAGAGAGCTCCAATATAGCGGGAGGGCCTTGGAGACC. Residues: CSARELQYSGRALET. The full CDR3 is CSARELQYSGRALETQYF.